A selection of T cell receptor beta chains follows, all from one sample in a study of shared clonotypes between healthy human individuals. The data were produced by immunoSEQ multiplex PCR, yet TCRdb's version contains in-frame clones alone and is incomplete. The sample gives about 680,000 clones, around three quarters of which show up once; around 1.7% is in the top ten. Sequencing input: memory CD4+ T cells sorted from blood. The receptors stem from a woman in her twenties or thirties in good health. Each CDR3 is given with its conserved first and last residue. Fields, in order: J gene, clone size, V gene, CDR3 length, D gene, CDR3 DNA, CDR3 protein. D genes are given only for firm matches. Not all rows give a size; the values are once, few, many and, for expanded clones, a class.

J gene: TRBJ2-5
clone size: NA
V gene: TRBV28
CDR3 length: 14
D gene: NA
CDR3 DNA: TGTGCCAGCAGACTCCCGGGGGGCGCGGAGACCCAGTACTTC
CDR3 protein: CASRLPGGAETQYF

J gene: TRBJ1-3
clone size: NA
V gene: TRBV27
CDR3 length: 10
D gene: NA
CDR3 DNA: TGTGCCAGCAGTTTAAACACCATATATTTT
CDR3 protein: CASSLNTIYF

J gene: TRBJ1-4
clone size: NA
V gene: TRBV15
CDR3 length: 14
D gene: TRBD1
CDR3 DNA: TGTGCCACCAGCCGGGACAGGGTTGATGAAAAACTGTTTTTT
CDR3 protein: CATSRDRVDEKLFF

J gene: TRBJ2-6
clone size: NA
V gene: TRBV7-2
CDR3 length: 15
D gene: NA
CDR3 DNA: TGTGCCAGCAGCAACCAGGGCCCAGGGGCCAACGTCCTGACTTTC
CDR3 protein: CASSNQGPGANVLTF

J gene: TRBJ2-4
clone size: NA
V gene: TRBV6-5
CDR3 length: 15
D gene: NA
CDR3 DNA: TGTGCCAGCAGTTCCCGCCAGGGGGCCAAAAACATTCAGTACTTC
CDR3 protein: CASSSRQGAKNIQYF

J gene: TRBJ2-2
clone size: NA
V gene: TRBV2
CDR3 length: 15
D gene: NA
CDR3 DNA: TGTGCCAGCAGTGTAAGCCCAGCGAACACCGGGGAGCTGTTTTTT
CDR3 protein: CASSVSPANTGELFF

J gene: TRBJ1-2
clone size: NA
V gene: TRBV19
CDR3 length: 16
D gene: NA
CDR3 DNA: TGTGCCAGTAGTCTCCCGGGGGTAAGAGCTAACTATGGCTACACCTTC
CDR3 protein: CASSLPGVRANYGYTF

J gene: TRBJ1-3
clone size: once
V gene: TRBV6-5
CDR3 length: 15
D gene: NA
CDR3 DNA: TGTGCCAGCAGTTACACAGGATCCTCTGGAAACACCATATATTTT
CDR3 protein: CASSYTGSSGNTIYF

J gene: TRBJ2-7
clone size: once
V gene: TRBV6-4
CDR3 length: 16
D gene: TRBD1
CDR3 DNA: TGTGCCAGCAGTGATGGGGCCGGGACAGGCTGTCACGAGCAGTACTTC
CDR3 protein: CASSDGAGTGCHEQYF

J gene: TRBJ2-4
clone size: NA
V gene: TRBV19
CDR3 length: 15
D gene: NA
CDR3 DNA: TGTGCCAGTAGTAATCAGCTGATAAGGGAAAACATTCAGTACTTC
CDR3 protein: CASSNQLIRENIQYF

J gene: TRBJ2-5
clone size: few
V gene: TRBV19
CDR3 length: 13
D gene: NA
CDR3 DNA: TGTGCCAGTAGTATAGGAGCCGTGGAGACCCAGTACTTC
CDR3 protein: CASSIGAVETQYF

J gene: TRBJ1-1
clone size: NA
V gene: TRBV29-1
CDR3 length: 13
D gene: TRBD1
CDR3 DNA: TGCAGCGTCAGACAGGGTCAGAACACTGAAGCTTTCTTT
CDR3 protein: CSVRQGQNTEAFF

J gene: TRBJ2-1
clone size: few
V gene: TRBV2
CDR3 length: 19
D gene: TRBD2
CDR3 DNA: TGTGCCAGCAGTGGACGGACTAGCGGGAGGGCCTTGCTGTACAATGAGCAGTTCTTC
CDR3 protein: CASSGRTSGRALLYNEQFF

J gene: TRBJ1-1
clone size: once
V gene: TRBV27
CDR3 length: 15
D gene: TRBD1
CDR3 DNA: TGTGCCAGCAGTCCCGGACAGGGGGCTCGAACTGAAGCTTTCTTT
CDR3 protein: CASSPGQGARTEAFF

J gene: TRBJ2-3
clone size: NA
V gene: TRBV7-2
CDR3 length: 13
D gene: TRBD2
CDR3 DNA: TGTGCCAGCAGCCTGTTGGGGGGGGATACGCAGTATTTT
CDR3 protein: CASSLLGGDTQYF

J gene: TRBJ1-2
clone size: NA
V gene: TRBV2
CDR3 length: 11
D gene: TRBD1
CDR3 DNA: TGTGCCACCCGACAGGGTCTGGGCTACACCTTC
CDR3 protein: CATRQGLGYTF

J gene: TRBJ2-6
clone size: NA
V gene: TRBV2
CDR3 length: 16
D gene: NA
CDR3 DNA: TGTGCCAGCACCTGGGGACGGCTCTCTGGGGCCAACGTCCTGACTTTC
CDR3 protein: CASTWGRLSGANVLTF

J gene: TRBJ2-3
clone size: NA
V gene: TRBV5-1
CDR3 length: 18
D gene: NA
CDR3 DNA: TGCGCCAGCAGCTTGGAGATGGCTAGCAGATCTAGCACAGATACGCAGTATTTT
CDR3 protein: CASSLEMASRSSTDTQYF

J gene: TRBJ2-7
clone size: NA
V gene: TRBV19
CDR3 length: 15
D gene: TRBD1
CDR3 DNA: TGTGCCAGTAGTATCCGGGACAGTCGGGCCCCCGAGCAGTACTTC
CDR3 protein: CASSIRDSRAPEQYF

J gene: TRBJ1-4
clone size: NA
V gene: TRBV6-6
CDR3 length: 15
D gene: NA
CDR3 DNA: TGTGCCAGCAGTTACCGGACGGGACTTAATGAAAAACTGTTTTTT
CDR3 protein: CASSYRTGLNEKLFF

J gene: TRBJ1-5
clone size: NA
V gene: TRBV28
CDR3 length: 16
D gene: NA
CDR3 DNA: TGTGCCAGCACGCGAGATACCCCGGTGGGCAATCAGCCCCAGCATTTT
CDR3 protein: CASTRDTPVGNQPQHF